Following are 18 T cell receptor beta chains from one sample sequenced in a study of OX40 agonist ivuxolimab in advanced cancers. The protocol was immunoSEQ multiplex PCR, while the TCRdb copy is restricted to in-frame clones and leaves out a portion. Found here are about 15,000 clones, 50% to 75% of them singletons; the top ten hold approximately 8.4%. This specimen consisted of CD4+ or CD8+ T cells sorted from blood, obtained in a trial of the OX40 agonist ivuxolimab. Receptors were obtained from an adult with an advanced solid tumor such as melanoma, head and neck, liver or kidney cancer.

The rearrangement links TRBV15 to TRBJ2-7; TRBD2 aligns across 7 bases. Trimming cost V 2 bases and J 5 bases; bases outside gene matches: 12. CDR3 length: 16 residues. The germline CDR1 and CDR2 sequences are LNHNV and YYDKDF (reference sequence). CDR3 loop: CATSRLGLDGDDEQYF. The DNA for the CDR3 is TGTGCCACCAGCAGATTAGGACTAGATGGGGACGACGAGCAGTACTTC.

The genes are TRBV7-6 and TRBJ1-3; D is unresolved. Per the germline V gene, CDR1 is SGHVS and CDR2 is FNYEAQ. The CDR3 length is 11 residues. Trimming took off 6 bases at V and 3 bases at J, with 3 bases between the two ends. The CDR3 DNA is TGTGCCAGCAGTTATGGAAACACCATATATTTT. Amino acids: CASSYGNTIYF.

The CDR3 is CASSPDAGGFDNEQFF. The CDR3 DNA follows: TGTGCCAGCAGCCCTGATGCGGGGGGCTTCGACAATGAGCAGTTCTTC. The chain has TRBV13 and TRBJ2-1; the match to TRBD2 covers 8 bases. The V gene's germline CDR1 is PRHDT and CDR2 FYEKMQ (reference sequence). This CDR3 has 16 amino acids. J was trimmed by 5 bases and V by 5 bases; bases with no gene match: 11. The variable domain in full, completed from reference TRBV13 and TRBJ2-1, reads AAGVIQSPRHLIKEKRETATLKCYPIPRHDTVYWYQQGPGQDPQFLISFYEKMQSDKGSIPDRFSAQQFSDYHSELNMSSLELGDSALYFCASSPDAGGFDNEQFFGPGTRLTVL.

This clone was observed a single time. The chain employs TRBV5-8 and TRBJ1-2; D call uncertain. Germline CDR1 and CDR2: SGHTS and YDEGEE. Trimming cost V 4 bases and J 11 bases, with 12 bases left between them. This CDR3 is 11 amino acids long. The CDR3 region is CASSGGLRYTF. The CDR3 region has the DNA TGTGCCAGCAGCGGCGGACTCCGTTACACCTTC.

By share, this clone counts as medium-sized (0.01 to 0.1%). V and J are TRBV4-1 and TRBJ1-5; unclear D gene. The V gene lost 4 bases and the J gene lost 7 bases, with 11 bases spanning the gap. CDR1 is MGHRA, CDR2 YSYEKL, per germline. The CDR3 covers 13 residues. CDR3 in DNA: TGCGCCAGCAGCCCCCGTATAGGCCAGCCCCAGCATTTT. This gives the protein CASSPRIGQPQHF.

V and J are TRBV9 and TRBJ2-5; 13 bases agree with TRBD2. The CDR3 has 16 amino acids. Germline loops: CDR1 SGDLS, CDR2 YYNGEE. The V segment lost 0 bases and the J segment 4 bases; nucleotides outside the gene matches: 3. Written as DNA, the CDR3 is TGTGCCAGCAGCGTAGGGGGACTAGCGGGGTTAGAGACCCAGTACTTC. Its translation is CASSVGGLAGLETQYF.

The V and J genes are TRBV4-1 and TRBJ2-7; D remains unclear. The V end lost 3 bases, the J end lost 3 bases, and 9 bases lay between the germline ends. From germline, CDR1 is MGHRA and CDR2 YSYEKL. There are 13 residues in the CDR3. The CDR3 reads CASSQGLSYEQYF. The CDR3 nucleotides read TGCGCCAGCAGCCAGGGATTGAGCTACGAGCAGTACTTC.

This clone was seen more than once but under ten times. The chain employs TRBV7-8 and TRBJ2-7, with 12 bases that match TRBD1. The CDR3 is made up of 17 amino acids. The V segment lost 2 bases and the J segment 4 bases; nucleotides outside the gene matches: 9. The germline gives CDR1 SGHVS, CDR2 FQNEAQ. CDR3: CASSLFWGQGASYEQYF. In nucleotides, the CDR3 is TGTGCCAGCAGCTTATTTTGGGGACAGGGGGCCTCTTACGAGCAGTACTTC.

The chain joins TRBV4-1 to TRBJ2-2, with D unresolved. CDR3 length: 15 amino acids. The germline gives CDR1 MGHRA, CDR2 YSYEKL. Trimming pared 1 base from V and 4 bases from J, leaving 10 bases between. CDR3 nucleotides: TGCGCCAGCAGCCAAGTGTGGCAGTCCACCGGGGAGCTGTTTTTT. It codes for CASSQVWQSTGELFF.

The chain links TRBV4-3 to TRBJ1-6; 8 nucleotides match TRBD1. The CDR3 extends over 15 amino acids. The V and J ends lost 6 bases and 14 bases, in that order; junction bases with no gene match: 15. CDR1 LGHNA and CDR2 YSLEER come from the germline V gene. CDR3 loop: CASRPDRGGARALHF. The CDR3 DNA follows: TGCGCCAGCAGACCCGACAGGGGAGGCGCCAGGGCCCTCCACTTT.

On this clone itself: At the DNA level, this CDR3 is encoded by other sequences in the same sample as well. The chain carries TRBV4-1 and TRBJ2-5; D possibly corresponds to TRBD1 (5 bases). CDR3 length: 12 residues. Between the trimmed V and J ends, which lost 5 bases and 3 bases, there was a span of 7 bases. Germline values: CDR1 MGHRA, CDR2 YSYEKL. This CDR3 is CASSGREETQYF. As DNA, the CDR3 is TGCGCCAGCAGCGGCAGGGAAGAGACCCAGTACTTC.

A single count supports this clone. The rearrangement joins TRBV7-9 to TRBJ2-1; tentative D call: TRBD1 (5 bases). Germline V gene sequence: CDR1 SEHNR, CDR2 FQNEAQ (reference sequence). V was trimmed by 2 bases and J by 5 bases, leaving 13 bases between them. CDR3 size: 15 residues. This CDR3 is CASSLLGRANNEQFF. The CDR3 DNA reads as TGTGCCAGCAGCTTATTAGGCAGGGCAAACAATGAGCAGTTCTTC.

V gene TRBV4-1 combines with J gene TRBJ2-1; D is possibly TRBD1 or TRBD2 (5 bases each). The V gene lost 8 bases and the J gene lost 10 bases, with 18 bases spanning the gap. The CDR3 is 13 residues long. The germline V gene has CDR1 MGHRA and CDR2 YSYEKL. The CDR3 protein is CASGTGPLNEQFF. CDR3 DNA sequence: TGCGCCAGCGGGACGGGGCCCCTCAACGAGCAGTTCTTC.

The chain links TRBV30 to TRBJ1-4, with TRBD1 as a possible D gene (5 bases). With 0 bases removed from V and 11 bases from J, the gap between germline ends came to 22 bases. Per germline, CDR1 GTSNPN and CDR2 SVGIG (reference sequence). The CDR3 length is 16 residues. The CDR3 sequence is CAWSVTVRSGLEKLFF. The CDR3 DNA sequence: TGTGCCTGGAGTGTAACGGTTCGGTCAGGGCTGGAGAAACTGTTTTTT.

The rearrangement links TRBV5-1 to TRBJ1-5; D is ambiguous. The length of the CDR3 is 10 residues. Trimming took off 5 bases at V and 8 bases at J, with 5 bases between the two ends. Germline values: CDR1 SGHRS, CDR2 YFSETQ. For the CDR3, the DNA is TGCGCCAGCAGTTTTAAGCCCCAGCATTTT. This gives the protein CASSFKPQHF.

This clone appeared once. V is TRBV5-4 and J is TRBJ1-2; D gene uncertain. Germline V CDR1 and CDR2: SGHNT, YYREEE (reference sequence). The CDR3 is 16 residues long. V was cut by 3 bases and J by 3 bases, with 18 bases left in between. As DNA, the CDR3 is TGTGCCAGCAGCTCCCTGGTACCGGGGTCGTACTATGGCTACACCTTC. Translation gives CASSSLVPGSYYGYTF.

Here the CDR3 DNA reads TGCGCCAGCAGCCAAGGACAGGGCCGCCATTCACCCCTCCACTTT. It encodes CASSQGQGRHSPLHF. The V call is TRBV4-3, the J call TRBJ1-6; 7 bases line up with TRBD1. Germline CDR1 reads LGHNA; CDR2 reads YSLEER. V dropped 1 base and J dropped 8; count of bases not matched to a gene: 5. The CDR3 runs 15 residues.

V usage is TRBV19 and J usage is TRBJ1-6, with D hard to call. Germline loops: CDR1 LNHDA, CDR2 SQIVND (reference sequence). The CDR3 runs to 16 residues. With 7 bases removed from V and 0 bases from J, the gap between germline ends came to 13 bases. The CDR3 region is CASNAYLSSYNSPLHF. CDR3 DNA: TGTGCCAGTAACGCTTACTTGAGCTCCTATAATTCACCCCTCCACTTT.